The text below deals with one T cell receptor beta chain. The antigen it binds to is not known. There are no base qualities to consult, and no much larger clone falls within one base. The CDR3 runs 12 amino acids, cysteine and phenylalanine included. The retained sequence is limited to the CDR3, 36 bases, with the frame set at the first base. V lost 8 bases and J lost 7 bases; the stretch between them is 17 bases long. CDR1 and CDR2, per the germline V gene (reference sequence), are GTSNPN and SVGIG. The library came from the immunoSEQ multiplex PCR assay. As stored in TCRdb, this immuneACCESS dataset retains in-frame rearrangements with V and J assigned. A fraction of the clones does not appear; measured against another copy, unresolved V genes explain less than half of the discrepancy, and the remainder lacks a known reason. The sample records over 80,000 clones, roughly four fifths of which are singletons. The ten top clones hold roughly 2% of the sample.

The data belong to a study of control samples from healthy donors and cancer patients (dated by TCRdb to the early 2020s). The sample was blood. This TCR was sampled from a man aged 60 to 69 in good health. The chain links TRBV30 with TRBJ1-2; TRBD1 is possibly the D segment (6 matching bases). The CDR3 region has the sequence CAPTKGVSGYTF. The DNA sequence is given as TGTGCCCCCACTAAGGGGGTGAGTGGCTACACCTTC.